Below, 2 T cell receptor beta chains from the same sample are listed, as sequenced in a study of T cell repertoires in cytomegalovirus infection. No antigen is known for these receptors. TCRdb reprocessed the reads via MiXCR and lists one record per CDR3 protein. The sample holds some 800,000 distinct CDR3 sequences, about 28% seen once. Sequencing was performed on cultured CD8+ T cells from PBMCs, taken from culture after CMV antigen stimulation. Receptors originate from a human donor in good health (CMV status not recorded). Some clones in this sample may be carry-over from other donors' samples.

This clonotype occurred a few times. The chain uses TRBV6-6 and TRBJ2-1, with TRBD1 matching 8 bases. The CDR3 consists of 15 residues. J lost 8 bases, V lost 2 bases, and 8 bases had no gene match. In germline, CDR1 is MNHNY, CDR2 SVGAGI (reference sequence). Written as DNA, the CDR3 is TGTGCCAGCAGTTACAGAGACAGGGGCGGGGATGAGCAGTTCTTC. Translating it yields CASSYRDRGGDEQFF.

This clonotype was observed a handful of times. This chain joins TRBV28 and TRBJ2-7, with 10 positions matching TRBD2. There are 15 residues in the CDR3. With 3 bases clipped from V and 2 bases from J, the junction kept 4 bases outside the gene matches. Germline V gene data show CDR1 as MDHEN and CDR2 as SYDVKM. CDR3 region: CASSLVAGGAYEQYV. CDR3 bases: TGTGCCAGCAGTTTGGTAGCGGGGGGCGCCTACGAGCAGTACGTC.